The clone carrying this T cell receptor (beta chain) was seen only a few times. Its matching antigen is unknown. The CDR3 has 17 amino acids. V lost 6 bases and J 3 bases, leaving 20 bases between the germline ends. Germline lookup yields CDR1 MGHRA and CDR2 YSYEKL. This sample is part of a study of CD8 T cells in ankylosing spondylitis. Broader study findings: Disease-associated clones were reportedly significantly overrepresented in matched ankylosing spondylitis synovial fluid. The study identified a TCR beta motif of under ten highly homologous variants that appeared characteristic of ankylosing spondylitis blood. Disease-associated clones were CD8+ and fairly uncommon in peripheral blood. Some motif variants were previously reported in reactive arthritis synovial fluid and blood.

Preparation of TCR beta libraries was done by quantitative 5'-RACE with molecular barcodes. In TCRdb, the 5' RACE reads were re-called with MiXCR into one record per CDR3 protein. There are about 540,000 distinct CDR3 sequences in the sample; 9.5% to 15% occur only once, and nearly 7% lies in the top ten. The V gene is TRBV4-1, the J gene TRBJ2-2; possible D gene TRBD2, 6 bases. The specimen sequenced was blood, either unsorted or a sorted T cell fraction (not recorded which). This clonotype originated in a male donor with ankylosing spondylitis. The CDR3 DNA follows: TGCGCCAGCAGACAAAAACTAGCAACTTTCGACACCGGGGAGCTGTTTTTT. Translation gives CASRQKLATFDTGELFF.